This record covers a single T cell receptor (beta chain). Its antigen remains unknown. This CDR3 is also generated by other DNA sequences in the sample. Per the germline V gene, CDR1 is MNHEY and CDR2 is SMNVEV (reference sequence). V was clipped by 2 bases and J by 2 bases; unmatched bases: 3. The CDR3 length is 15 residues. Profiled with immunoSEQ multiplex PCR; TCRdb holds only in-frame clones, not every one. The sample carries approximately 28,000 clones, approximately 81% recorded once. The sample comes from a study of regulatory dendritic cells for organ transplantation. Overall study findings and caveats: Memory CD8+ clonal expansion seemed more limited with regulatory than mature dendritic cells.

The chain combines TRBV27 with TRBJ1-5; TRBD1 matches 7 bases. This TCR derives from a human donor in good health. The sequenced material came from naive CD8+ T cells from blood. This sample's subset: CD45RA+ naive T cells. The CDR3 DNA is TGTGCCAGCAGTTTAGGTACAGGGGGCAATCAGCCCCAGCATTTT. Residues: CASSLGTGGNQPQHF.